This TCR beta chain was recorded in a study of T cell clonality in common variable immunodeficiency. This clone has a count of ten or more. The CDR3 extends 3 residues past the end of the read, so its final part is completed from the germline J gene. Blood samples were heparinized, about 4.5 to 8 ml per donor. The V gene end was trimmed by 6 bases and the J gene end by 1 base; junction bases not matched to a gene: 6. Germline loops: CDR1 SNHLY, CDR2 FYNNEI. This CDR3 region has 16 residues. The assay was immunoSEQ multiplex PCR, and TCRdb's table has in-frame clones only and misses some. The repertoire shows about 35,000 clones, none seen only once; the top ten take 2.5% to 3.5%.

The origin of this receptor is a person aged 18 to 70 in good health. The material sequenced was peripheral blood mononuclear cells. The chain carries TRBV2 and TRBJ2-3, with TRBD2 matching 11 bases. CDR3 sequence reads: CASRAGTSGRTDTQYF. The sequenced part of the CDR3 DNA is TGTGCCAGCAGAGCCGGGACTAGCGGTCGCACAGATACG.